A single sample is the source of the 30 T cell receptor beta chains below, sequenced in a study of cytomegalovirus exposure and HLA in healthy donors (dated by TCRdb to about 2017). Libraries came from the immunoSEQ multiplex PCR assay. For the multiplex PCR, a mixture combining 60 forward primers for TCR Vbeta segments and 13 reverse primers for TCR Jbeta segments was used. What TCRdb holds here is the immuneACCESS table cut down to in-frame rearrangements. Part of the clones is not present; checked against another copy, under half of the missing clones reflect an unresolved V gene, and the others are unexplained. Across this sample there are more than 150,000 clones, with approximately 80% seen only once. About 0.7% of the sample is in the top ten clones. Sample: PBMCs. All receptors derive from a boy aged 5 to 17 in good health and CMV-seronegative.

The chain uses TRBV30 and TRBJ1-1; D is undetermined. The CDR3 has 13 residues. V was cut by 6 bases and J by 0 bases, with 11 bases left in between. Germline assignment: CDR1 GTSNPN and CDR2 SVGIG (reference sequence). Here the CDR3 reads CACITELNTEAFF. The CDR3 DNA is TGTGCCTGCATCACTGAATTGAACACTGAAGCTTTCTTT.

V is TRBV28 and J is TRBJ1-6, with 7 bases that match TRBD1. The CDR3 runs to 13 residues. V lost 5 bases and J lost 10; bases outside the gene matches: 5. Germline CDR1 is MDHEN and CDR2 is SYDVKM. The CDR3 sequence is CASSNTGDSPLHF. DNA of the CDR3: TGTGCCAGCAGTAACACAGGGGACTCACCCCTCCACTTT.

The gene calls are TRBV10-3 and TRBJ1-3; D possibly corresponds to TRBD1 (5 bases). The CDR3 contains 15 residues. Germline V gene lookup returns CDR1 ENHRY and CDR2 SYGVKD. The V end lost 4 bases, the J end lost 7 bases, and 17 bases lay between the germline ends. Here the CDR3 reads CAISVGSRDWNTIYF. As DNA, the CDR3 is TGTGCCATCAGTGTTGGATCCAGGGATTGGAACACCATATATTTT.

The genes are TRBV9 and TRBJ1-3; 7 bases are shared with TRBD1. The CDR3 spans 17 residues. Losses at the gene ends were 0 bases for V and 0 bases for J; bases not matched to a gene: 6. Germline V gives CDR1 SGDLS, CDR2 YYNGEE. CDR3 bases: TGTGCCAGCAGCGTAGCAGGGGACAGTGCCTCTGGAAACACCATATATTTT. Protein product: CASSVAGDSASGNTIYF.

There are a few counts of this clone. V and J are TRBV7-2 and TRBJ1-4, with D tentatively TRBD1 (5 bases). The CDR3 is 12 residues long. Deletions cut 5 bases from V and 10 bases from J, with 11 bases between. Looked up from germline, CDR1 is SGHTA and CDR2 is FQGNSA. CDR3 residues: CASSPQGGKLFF. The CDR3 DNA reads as TGTGCCAGCAGCCCCCAGGGAGGAAAACTGTTTTTT.

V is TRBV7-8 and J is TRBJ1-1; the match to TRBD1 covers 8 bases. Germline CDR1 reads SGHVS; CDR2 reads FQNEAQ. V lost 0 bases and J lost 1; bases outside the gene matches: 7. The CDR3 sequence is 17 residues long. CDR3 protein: CASSLALPDRGNTEAFF. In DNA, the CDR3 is TGTGCCAGCAGCTTAGCCCTTCCAGACAGGGGGAACACTGAAGCTTTCTTT.

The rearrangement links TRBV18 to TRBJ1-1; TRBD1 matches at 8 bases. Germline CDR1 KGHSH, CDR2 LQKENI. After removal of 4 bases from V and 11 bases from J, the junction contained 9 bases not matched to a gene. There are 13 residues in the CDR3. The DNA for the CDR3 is TGTGCCAGCTCACAACAGGACAGGGATGCGGCTTTCTTT. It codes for CASSQQDRDAAFF. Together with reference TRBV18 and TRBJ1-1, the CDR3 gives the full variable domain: NAGVMQNPRHLVRRRGQEARLRCSPMKGHSHVYWYRQLPEEGLKFMVYLQKENIIDESGMPKERFSAEFPKEGPSILRIQQVVRGDSAAYFCASSQQDRDAAFFGQGTRLTVV.

The CDR3 spells CASSERGGSYEQYF. As DNA, the CDR3 is TGTGCCAGCAGTGAACGGGGGGGCTCCTACGAGCAGTACTTC. This sequence joins TRBV6-1 and TRBJ2-7, with 8 bases fitting TRBD2. After removal of 2 bases from V and 0 bases from J, the junction contained 0 bases not matched to a gene. CDR1 MNHNS and CDR2 SASEGT come from the germline V gene. CDR3 size: 14 residues.

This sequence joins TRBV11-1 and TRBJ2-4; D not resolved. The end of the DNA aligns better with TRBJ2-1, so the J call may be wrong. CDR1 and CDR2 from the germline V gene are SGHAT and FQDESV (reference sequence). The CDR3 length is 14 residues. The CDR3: CASSLRGSLNIQFF. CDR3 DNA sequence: TGTGCCAGCAGCTTACGCGGCAGCCTAAACATTCAGTTCTTC.

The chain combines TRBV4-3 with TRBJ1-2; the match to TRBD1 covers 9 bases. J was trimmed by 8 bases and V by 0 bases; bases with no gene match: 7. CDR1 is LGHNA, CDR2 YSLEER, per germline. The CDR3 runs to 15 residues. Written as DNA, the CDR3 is TGCGCCAGCAGCCAAGAAAGGGACAGGGTAAAGGGCTACACCTTC. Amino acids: CASSQERDRVKGYTF.

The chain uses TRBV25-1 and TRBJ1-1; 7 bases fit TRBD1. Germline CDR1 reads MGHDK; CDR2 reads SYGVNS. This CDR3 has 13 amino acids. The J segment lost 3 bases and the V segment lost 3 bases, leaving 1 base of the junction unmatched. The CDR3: CASSDRGYTEAFF. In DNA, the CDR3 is TGTGCCAGCAGTGACAGGGGGTACACTGAAGCTTTCTTT.

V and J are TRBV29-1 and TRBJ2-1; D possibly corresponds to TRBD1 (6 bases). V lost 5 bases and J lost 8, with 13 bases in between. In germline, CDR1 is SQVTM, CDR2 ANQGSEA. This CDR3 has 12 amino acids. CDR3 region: CSVWTAYDEQFF. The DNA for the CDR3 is TGCAGCGTTTGGACAGCTTACGATGAGCAGTTCTTC.

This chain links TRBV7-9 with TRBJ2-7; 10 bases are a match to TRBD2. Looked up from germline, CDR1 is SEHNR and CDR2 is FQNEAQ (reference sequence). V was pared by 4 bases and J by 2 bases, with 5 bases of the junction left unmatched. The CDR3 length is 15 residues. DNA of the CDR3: TGTGCCAGCAGCTCTAGCGGGAGCTCAACCTACGAGCAGTACTTC. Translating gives CASSSSGSSTYEQYF.

The CDR3 spells CASHRGGLNEQYF. DNA for the CDR3: TGTGCCAGTCATCGGGGGGGGCTGAACGAGCAGTACTTC. The J gene is TRBJ2-7, the V gene TRBV25-1, with 8 positions matching TRBD2. The V gene's germline CDR1 is MGHDK and CDR2 SYGVNS. There are 13 residues in the CDR3. The ends lost 9 bases at V and 5 bases at J; junction bases unmatched: 9.

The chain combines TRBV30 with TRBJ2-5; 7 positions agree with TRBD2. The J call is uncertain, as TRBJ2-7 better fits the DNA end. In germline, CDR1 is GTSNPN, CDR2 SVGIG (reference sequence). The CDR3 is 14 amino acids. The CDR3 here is CACLPGGGIYEQYF. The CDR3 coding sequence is TGTGCCTGTCTACCCGGGGGAGGGATCTACGAGCAGTACTTC.

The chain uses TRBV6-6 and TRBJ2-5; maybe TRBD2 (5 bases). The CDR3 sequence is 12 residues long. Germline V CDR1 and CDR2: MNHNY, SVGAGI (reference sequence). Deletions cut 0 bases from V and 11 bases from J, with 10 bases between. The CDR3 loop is CASSYSSREQYF. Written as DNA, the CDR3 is TGTGCCAGCAGTTACTCGAGTAGGGAGCAGTACTTC.

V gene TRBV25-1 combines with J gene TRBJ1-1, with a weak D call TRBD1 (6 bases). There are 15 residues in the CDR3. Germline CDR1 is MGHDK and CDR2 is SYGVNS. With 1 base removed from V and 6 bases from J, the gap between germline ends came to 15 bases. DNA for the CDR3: TGTGCCAGCAGTGAATCCCTACAGGGTCTCTCTGAAGCTTTCTTT. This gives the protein CASSESLQGLSEAFF.

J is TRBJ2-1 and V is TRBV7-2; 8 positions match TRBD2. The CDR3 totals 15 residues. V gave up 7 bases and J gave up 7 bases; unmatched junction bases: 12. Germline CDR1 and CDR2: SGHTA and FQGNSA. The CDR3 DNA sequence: TGTGCCAGCACCCCTCGCGGGGGGACGGGGAATGAGCAGTTCTTC. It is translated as CASTPRGGTGNEQFF.

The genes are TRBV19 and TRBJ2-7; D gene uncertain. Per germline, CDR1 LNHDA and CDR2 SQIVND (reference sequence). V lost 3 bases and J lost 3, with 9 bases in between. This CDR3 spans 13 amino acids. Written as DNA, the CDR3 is TGTGCCAGTAGTATCAACAGCTTCTACGAGCAGTACTTC. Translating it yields CASSINSFYEQYF.

CDR3 nucleotide sequence: TGTGCCTTGGACAGATCTAATGAAAAACTGTTTTTT. This gives the protein CALDRSNEKLFF. This chain uses TRBV30 with TRBJ1-4, with D maybe TRBD1 (6 bases). CDR1 is GTSNPN, CDR2 SVGIG, per germline (reference sequence). Trimming cost V 7 bases and J 3 bases, with 9 bases left between them. The CDR3 is 12 residues long.

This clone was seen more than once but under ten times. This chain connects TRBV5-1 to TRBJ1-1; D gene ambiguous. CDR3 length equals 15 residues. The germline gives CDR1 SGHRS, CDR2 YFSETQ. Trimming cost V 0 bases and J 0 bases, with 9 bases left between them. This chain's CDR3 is CASSLVSYLNTEAFF. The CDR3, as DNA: TGCGCCAGCAGCTTGGTTAGCTACTTGAACACTGAAGCTTTCTTT.

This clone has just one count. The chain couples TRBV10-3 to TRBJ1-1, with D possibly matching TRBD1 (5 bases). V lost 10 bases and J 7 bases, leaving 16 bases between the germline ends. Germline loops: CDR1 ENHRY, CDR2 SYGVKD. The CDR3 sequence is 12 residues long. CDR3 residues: CATAGGTGEAFF. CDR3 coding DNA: TGTGCCACGGCGGGGGGTACAGGTGAAGCTTTCTTT.

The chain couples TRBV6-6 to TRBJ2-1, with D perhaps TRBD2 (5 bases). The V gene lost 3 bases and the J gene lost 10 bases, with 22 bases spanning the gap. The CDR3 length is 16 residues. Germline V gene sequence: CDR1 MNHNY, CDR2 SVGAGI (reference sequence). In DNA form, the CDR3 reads TGTGCCAGCAGTTATGGGCTAGTGACGGGAAACGGAGAGCAGTTCTTC. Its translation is CASSYGLVTGNGEQFF.

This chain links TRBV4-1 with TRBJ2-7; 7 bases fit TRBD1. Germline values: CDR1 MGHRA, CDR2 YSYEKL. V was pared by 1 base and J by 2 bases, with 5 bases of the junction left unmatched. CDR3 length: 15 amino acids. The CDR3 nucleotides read TGCGCCAGCAGCCAAGGAGGGACAGTCACCTACGAGCAGTACTTC. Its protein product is CASSQGGTVTYEQYF.

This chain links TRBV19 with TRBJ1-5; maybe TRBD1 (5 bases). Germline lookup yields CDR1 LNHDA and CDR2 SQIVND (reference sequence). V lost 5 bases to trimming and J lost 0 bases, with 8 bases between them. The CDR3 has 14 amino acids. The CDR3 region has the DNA TGTGCCAGTAGTGCGGACATTAGCAATCAGCCCCAGCATTTT. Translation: CASSADISNQPQHF.

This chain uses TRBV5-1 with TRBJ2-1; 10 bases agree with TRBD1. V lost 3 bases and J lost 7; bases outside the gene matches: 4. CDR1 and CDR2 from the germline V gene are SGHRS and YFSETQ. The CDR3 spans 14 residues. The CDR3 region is CASSSGDRGNEQFF. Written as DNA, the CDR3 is TGCGCCAGCAGCTCGGGGGACAGGGGTAATGAGCAGTTCTTC.

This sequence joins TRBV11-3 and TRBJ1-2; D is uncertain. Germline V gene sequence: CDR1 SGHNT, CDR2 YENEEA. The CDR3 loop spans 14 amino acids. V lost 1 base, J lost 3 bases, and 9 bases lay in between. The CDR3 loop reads CASSLVSGDYGYTF. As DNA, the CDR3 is TGTGCCAGCAGCTTAGTTTCCGGGGACTATGGCTACACCTTC.

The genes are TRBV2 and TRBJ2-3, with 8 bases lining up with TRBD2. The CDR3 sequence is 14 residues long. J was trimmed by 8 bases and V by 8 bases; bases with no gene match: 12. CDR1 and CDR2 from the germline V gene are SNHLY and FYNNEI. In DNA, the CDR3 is TGTGCCAGCCCCACCCGGGAGGGCCGTGGTACGCAGTATTTT. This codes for CASPTREGRGTQYF.

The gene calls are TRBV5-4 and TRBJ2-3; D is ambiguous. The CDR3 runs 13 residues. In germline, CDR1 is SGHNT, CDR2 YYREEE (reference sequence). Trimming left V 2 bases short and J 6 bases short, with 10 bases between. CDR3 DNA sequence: TGTGCCAGCAGCTTTCCGGTATCCGATACGCAGTATTTT. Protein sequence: CASSFPVSDTQYF.

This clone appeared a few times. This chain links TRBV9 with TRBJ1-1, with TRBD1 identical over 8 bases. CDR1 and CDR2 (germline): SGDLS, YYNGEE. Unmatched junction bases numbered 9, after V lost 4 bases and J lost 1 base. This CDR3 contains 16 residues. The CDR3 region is CASSSLIGTGNTEAFF. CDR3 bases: TGTGCCAGCAGCTCCCTCATTGGGACAGGGAACACTGAAGCTTTCTTT.